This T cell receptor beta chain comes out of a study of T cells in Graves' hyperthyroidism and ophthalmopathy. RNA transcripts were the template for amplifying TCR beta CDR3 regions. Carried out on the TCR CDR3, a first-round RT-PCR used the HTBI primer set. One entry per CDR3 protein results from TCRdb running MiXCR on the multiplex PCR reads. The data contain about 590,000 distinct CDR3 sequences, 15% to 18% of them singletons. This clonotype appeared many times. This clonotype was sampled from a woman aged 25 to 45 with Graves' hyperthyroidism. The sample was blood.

CDR3 amino acids: CASSEAWQHHSGNTIYF. The CDR3 DNA sequence: TGTGCCAGCAGTGAAGCGTGGCAGCATCACTCTGGAAACACCATATATTTT. The chain employs TRBV2 and TRBJ1-3; D remains ambiguous. Looked up from germline, CDR1 is SNHLY and CDR2 is FYNNEI. The CDR3 covers 17 residues. V dropped 0 bases and J dropped 0 bases, with 12 bases sitting between them.